The 19 T cell receptor beta chains below all came from one sample that was sequenced in a study of blood T cell repertoires in COVID-19. This table comes from immunoSEQ multiplex PCR, and its TCRdb copy is limited to in-frame clones, with some not included. The table shows some 20,000 clones, with 80% to 95% occurring only once. The sequenced sample was peripheral blood. The receptors originated from a man in his 70s with acute or convalescent COVID-19.

The gene calls are TRBV10-2 and TRBJ1-1, with 7 positions matching TRBD1. V shed 1 base, J shed 10 bases, and the junction held 6 bases outside the gene matches. Germline CDR1 and CDR2: WSHSY and SAAADI. The CDR3 totals 13 residues. The CDR3 sequence is CASSEFRQGSAFF. The CDR3, as DNA: TGCGCCAGCAGTGAGTTCAGACAGGGTTCAGCTTTCTTT.

This clone was seen only once. The chain links TRBV7-9 to TRBJ2-3; perhaps TRBD2 as D (6 bases). V was shortened by 5 bases and J by 3 bases, with 15 bases between the two germline ends. The germline V gene has CDR1 SEHNR and CDR2 FQNEAQ (reference sequence). This CDR3 has 15 amino acids. CDR3 loop: CASSPGGRSTDTQYF. For the CDR3, the DNA is TGTGCCAGCAGCCCTGGGGGGAGAAGTACAGATACGCAGTATTTT.

This chain joins TRBV14 and TRBJ2-3, with a tentative D call TRBD1 (5 bases). The CDR3 totals 15 residues. V was clipped by 4 bases and J by 0 bases, with 11 bases between them. Germline values: CDR1 SGHDN, CDR2 FVKESK. The CDR3 nucleotides read TGTGCCAGCAGCCCGACAGACACTAGCACAGATACGCAGTATTTT. Protein: CASSPTDTSTDTQYF.

This sequence joins TRBV19 and TRBJ2-2; 8 bases map to TRBD1. The CDR3 contains 14 residues. CDR1 and CDR2 from the germline V gene are LNHDA and SQIVND (reference sequence). Trimming cost V 5 bases and J 5 bases; bases outside gene matches: 4. CDR3 DNA sequence: TGTGCCAGTAGTCAGGGGGCGTGGACCGGGGAGCTGTTTTTT. Translating gives CASSQGAWTGELFF.

The genes are TRBV24-1 and TRBJ1-6; 9 bases align to TRBD1. This CDR3 is built from 14 residues. Germline V gives CDR1 KGHDR, CDR2 SFDVKD. V lost 5 bases, J lost 7 bases, and 2 bases stayed unmatched. The DNA of the CDR3 is TGTGCCACCAGTGCCGGGACAGGGAATTCACCCCTCCACTTT. As protein: CATSAGTGNSPLHF.

The rearrangement links TRBV27 to TRBJ2-1; D ambiguous. Germline V gives CDR1 MNHEY, CDR2 SMNVEV (reference sequence). The germline V and J ends were trimmed by 1 base and 4 bases, with 17 bases remaining between them. This CDR3 has 17 amino acids. The CDR3 DNA reads as TGTGCCAGCAGTTTATGGGCCGCGTCTATGGTATACAATGAGCAGTTCTTC. The encoded protein is CASSLWAASMVYNEQFF.

The CDR3 spells CASRSDRASYNEQFF. The CDR3 DNA is TGTGCCAGCAGGTCCGACAGGGCCTCCTACAATGAGCAGTTCTTC. The chain carries TRBV7-2 and TRBJ2-1, with 7 bases fitting TRBD1. This CDR3 has 15 residues. The V gene end was trimmed by 6 bases and the J gene end by 0 bases; junction bases not matched to a gene: 5. Germline CDR1 SGHTA, CDR2 FQGNSA.

The V call is TRBV12-3 or TRBV12-4, the J call TRBJ1-3; 9 nucleotides match TRBD1. The J segment lost 0 bases and the V segment lost 11 bases, leaving 2 bases of the junction unmatched. The CDR3 runs to 13 residues. The CDR3, as DNA: TGTGCCGGACAGGGGCGCTCTGGAAACACCATATATTTT. As protein: CAGQGRSGNTIYF.

The chain uses TRBV25-1 and TRBJ2-7; the match to TRBD1 covers 9 bases. Germline lookup yields CDR1 MGHDK and CDR2 SYGVNS. V was pared by 6 bases and J by 3 bases, with 6 bases of the junction left unmatched. CDR3 size: 14 residues. The CDR3 loop is CASRPGQGSYEQYF. The CDR3 DNA follows: TGTGCCAGCAGACCTGGACAGGGGAGCTACGAGCAGTACTTC.

V is TRBV10-3 and J is TRBJ2-7, with 8 bases aligning to TRBD2. V was clipped by 5 bases and J by 1 base; unmatched bases: 4. This CDR3 is 14 amino acids long. Germline V gene lookup returns CDR1 ENHRY and CDR2 SYGVKD. CDR3 bases: TGTGCCATCAGTAGTATAGCGGGATCCTACGAGCAGTACTTC. Translation: CAISSIAGSYEQYF.

The chain joins TRBV6-5 to TRBJ1-1; tentatively, D is TRBD1 (6 bases). V shed 5 bases and J shed 4 bases, with 14 bases lying between them. The CDR3 loop spans 14 amino acids. Looked up from germline, CDR1 is MNHEY and CDR2 is SVGAGI. Here the CDR3 DNA reads TGTGCCAGCAGTAGAACAGGGTTCGGCACTGAAGCTTTCTTT. It codes for CASSRTGFGTEAFF.

The CDR3 nucleotides are TGCGCCAGCAGCCAAAAAAGCGGGAGCGTGGAGTTCTTC. It yields the protein CASSQKSGSVEFF. The rearrangement joins TRBV4-3 to TRBJ2-1, with 8 bases aligning to TRBD2. Germline CDR1 reads LGHNA; CDR2 reads YSLEER. V lost 2 bases, J lost 14 bases, and 8 bases stayed unmatched. The length of the CDR3 is 13 residues.

The CDR3 region has the DNA TGTGCCAGCAGCGCCTACAGGGATGAGCAGTTCTTC. This sequence encodes CASSAYRDEQFF. The chain employs TRBV2 and TRBJ2-1; tentatively, D is TRBD1 (6 bases). Trimming took 6 bases from V and 8 from J, leaving 11 bases between them. The CDR3 runs to 12 residues. Germline CDR1 and CDR2: SNHLY and FYNNEI.

This clone was seen only a few times. The J gene is TRBJ1-5, the V gene TRBV6-5; D might be TRBD1 (5 bases). CDR3 length: 12 residues. CDR1 is MNHEY and CDR2 is SVGAGI in the germline V gene. V was pared by 6 bases and J by 3 bases, with 6 bases between. The CDR3 sequence is CASRTDNQPQHF. CDR3 bases: TGTGCCAGCAGGACAGACAATCAGCCCCAGCATTTT.

This clone came up once. V and J are TRBV27 and TRBJ2-5; 12 positions match TRBD2. The CDR3 runs 15 residues. V was pared by 3 bases and J by 5 bases, with 4 bases of the junction left unmatched. Germline V gene lookup returns CDR1 MNHEY and CDR2 SMNVEV (reference sequence). CDR3 bases: TGTGCCAGCAGTTTCGGACTAGCGGGGCGGGAGACCCAGTACTTC. Its translation: CASSFGLAGRETQYF.

The chain uses TRBV6-5 and TRBJ2-7; 9 positions match TRBD2. There are 12 residues in the CDR3. The germline CDR1 and CDR2 sequences are MNHEY and SVGAGI. In DNA, the CDR3 is TGTGTCGCCGGGGTTGCGGGGGGGGAGCAGTACTTC. As protein: CVAGVAGGEQYF.

The chain is built from TRBV2 and TRBJ2-7; perhaps TRBD2 as D (6 bases). This CDR3 contains 15 residues. V lost 6 bases and J lost 3, with 18 bases in between. Germline CDR1 reads SNHLY; CDR2 reads FYNNEI. The CDR3 loop reads CASSKTRTGVYEQYF. The CDR3 DNA reads as TGTGCCAGCAGCAAGACCAGGACGGGAGTCTACGAGCAGTACTTC.

The chain employs TRBV5-1 and TRBJ2-3, with 9 bases fitting TRBD2. Germline CDR1 is SGHRS and CDR2 is YFSETQ. The trim removed 4 bases at V and 4 bases at J, leaving 7 bases unmatched. The CDR3 loop spans 15 amino acids. This chain's CDR3 is CASSAGTSRADTQYF. The CDR3 coding sequence is TGCGCCAGCAGCGCCGGGACTAGCCGGGCAGATACGCAGTATTTT.

V usage is TRBV5-1 and J usage is TRBJ1-5; D is possibly TRBD1 (6 bases). Per the germline V gene, CDR1 is SGHRS and CDR2 is YFSETQ. This CDR3 spans 15 amino acids. Trimming stripped 4 bases from V and 7 bases from J, with 18 bases between. This chain's CDR3 is CASSATGGGGQPQHF. Written as DNA, the CDR3 is TGCGCCAGCAGCGCCACCGGGGGGGGCGGGCAGCCCCAGCATTTT.